This entry lists 4 T cell receptor beta chains sequenced from one sample in a study of early T cells in non-severe SARS-CoV-2 infection. TCRdb reprocessed the 5' RACE reads via MiXCR and lists one record per CDR3 protein. Of under 70,000 distinct CDR3 sequences listed, 5.9% are singletons. The specimen comprised whole blood, sampled at baseline. Receptor source: an adult who was a healthcare worker with PCR-confirmed SARS-CoV-2 infection or an uninfected control (not recorded which).

This clonotype has at least ten counts. The CDR3 bases are TGTGCCAGCAGTAAGGGGACCCAAGAGACCCAGTACTTC. Translated: CASSKGTQETQYF. The chain employs TRBV25-1 and TRBJ2-5, with D tentatively TRBD1 or TRBD2 (5 bases each). The CDR3 has 13 residues. V was shortened by 5 bases and J by 1 base, with 8 bases between the two germline ends. Germline V gene data show CDR1 as MGHDK and CDR2 as SYGVNS.

This clonotype showed up many times. The genes are TRBV4-3 and TRBJ2-1; the D is unclear. Trimming removed 0 bases at V and 9 bases at J, with 15 bases between. The CDR3 is 15 residues long. In germline, CDR1 is LGHNA, CDR2 YSLEER. The DNA for the CDR3 is TGCGCCAGCAGCCAAGAAATGTGGGTTAGTGGTGAGCAGTTCTTC. Translated: CASSQEMWVSGEQFF.

In this sample, this clonotype turned up many times. This chain connects TRBV7-2 to TRBJ1-2; D not certain. V lost 1 base to trimming and J lost 0 bases, with 9 bases between them. Germline V CDR1 and CDR2: SGHTA, FQGNSA. CDR3 length: 15 amino acids. The CDR3 loop reads CASSLVLGPNYGYTF. CDR3 coding DNA: TGTGCCAGCAGCTTAGTCCTCGGACCTAACTATGGCTACACCTTC.

This clonotype was found many times. The chain couples TRBV28 to TRBJ1-4; D perhaps matches TRBD1 (5 bases). In germline, CDR1 is MDHEN, CDR2 SYDVKM. CDR3 length: 15 residues. V lost 4 bases to trimming and J lost 7 bases, with 16 bases between them. The CDR3 DNA reads TGTGCCAGCAGTTCACAGCAGGGTGAGGGTGAAAAACTGTTTTTT. Translation: CASSSQQGEGEKLFF.